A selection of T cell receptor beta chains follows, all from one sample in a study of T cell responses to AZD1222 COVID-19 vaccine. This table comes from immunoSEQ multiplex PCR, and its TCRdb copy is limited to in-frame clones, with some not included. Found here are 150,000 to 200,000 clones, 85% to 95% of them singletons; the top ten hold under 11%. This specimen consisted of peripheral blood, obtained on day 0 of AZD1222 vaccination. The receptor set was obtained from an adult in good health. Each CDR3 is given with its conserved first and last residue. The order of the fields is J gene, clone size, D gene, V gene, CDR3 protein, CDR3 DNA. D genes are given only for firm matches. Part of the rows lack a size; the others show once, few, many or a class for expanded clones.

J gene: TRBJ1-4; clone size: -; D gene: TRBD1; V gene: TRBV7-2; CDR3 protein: CASSFGQGDGKLFF; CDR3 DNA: TGTGCCAGCAGCTTCGGGCAGGGGGACGGAAAACTGTTTTTT
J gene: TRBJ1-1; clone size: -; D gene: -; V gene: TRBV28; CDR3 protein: CASSSPGVMNTEAFF; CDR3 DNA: TGTGCCAGCAGTTCCCCCGGGGTCATGAACACTGAAGCTTTCTTT
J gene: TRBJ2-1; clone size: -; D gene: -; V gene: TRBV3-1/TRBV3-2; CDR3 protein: CASSQRWGTYNEQFF; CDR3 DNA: TGTGCCAGCAGCCAAAGATGGGGGACCTACAATGAGCAGTTCTTC
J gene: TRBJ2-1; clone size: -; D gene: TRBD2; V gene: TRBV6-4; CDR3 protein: CASSERGVYNEQFF; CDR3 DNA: TGTGCCAGCAGTGAACGGGGGGTTTACAATGAGCAGTTCTTC
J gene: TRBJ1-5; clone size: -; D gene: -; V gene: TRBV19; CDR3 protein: CASSSGARISNQPQHF; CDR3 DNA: TGTGCCAGTAGTAGTGGGGCCCGTATTAGCAATCAGCCCCAGCATTTT
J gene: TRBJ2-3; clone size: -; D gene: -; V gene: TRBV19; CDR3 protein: CASSITGPDTQYF; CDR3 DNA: TGTGCCAGTAGTATCACTGGGCCAGATACGCAGTATTTT
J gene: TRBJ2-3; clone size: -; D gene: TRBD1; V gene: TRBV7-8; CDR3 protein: CASSLGQGGKDTQYF; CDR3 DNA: TGTGCCAGCAGCTTAGGACAGGGGGGTAAAGATACGCAGTATTTT
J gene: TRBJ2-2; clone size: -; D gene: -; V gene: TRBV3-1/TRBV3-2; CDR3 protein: CASSQGTGELFF; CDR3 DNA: TGTGCCAGCAGCCAGGGGACCGGGGAGCTGTTTTTT
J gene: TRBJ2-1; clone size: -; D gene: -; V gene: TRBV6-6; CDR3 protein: CASRTGTSFENEQFF; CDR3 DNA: TGTGCCAGCAGGACCGGGACCAGTTTCGAAAATGAGCAGTTCTTC
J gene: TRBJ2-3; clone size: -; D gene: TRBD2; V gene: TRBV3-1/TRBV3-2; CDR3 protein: CASSPSGSTDTQYF; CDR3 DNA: TGTGCCAGCAGCCCTAGCGGGAGCACAGATACGCAGTATTTT
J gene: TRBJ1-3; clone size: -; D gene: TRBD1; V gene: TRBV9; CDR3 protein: CASSTGDISGNTIYF; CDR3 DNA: TGTGCCAGCAGCACAGGGGACATCTCTGGAAACACCATATATTTT
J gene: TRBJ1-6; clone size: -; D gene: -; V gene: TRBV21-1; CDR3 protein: CASSKGPYNSPLHF; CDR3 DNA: TGTGCCAGCAGCAAGGGGCCCTATAATTCACCCCTCCACTTT
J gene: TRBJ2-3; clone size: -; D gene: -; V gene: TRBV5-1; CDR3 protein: CASSKRTEDTQYF; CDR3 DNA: TGCGCCAGCAGCAAAAGGACAGAAGATACGCAGTATTTT
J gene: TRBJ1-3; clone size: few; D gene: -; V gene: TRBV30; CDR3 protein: CAWSEIVGNTIYF; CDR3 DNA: TGTGCCTGGAGTGAAATAGTCGGAAACACCATATATTTT
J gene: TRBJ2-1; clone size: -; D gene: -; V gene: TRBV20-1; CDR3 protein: CSASNPYNEQFF; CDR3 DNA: TGCAGTGCTAGTAACCCGTACAATGAGCAGTTCTTC
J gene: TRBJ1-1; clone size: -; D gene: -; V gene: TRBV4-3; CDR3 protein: CASSHGNTEAFF; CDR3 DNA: TGCGCCAGCTCACACGGTAACACTGAAGCTTTCTTT
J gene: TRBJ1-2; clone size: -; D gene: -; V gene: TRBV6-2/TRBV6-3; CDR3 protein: CASSYKRDYGYTF; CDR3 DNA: TGTGCCAGCAGTTATAAAAGGGACTATGGCTACACCTTC
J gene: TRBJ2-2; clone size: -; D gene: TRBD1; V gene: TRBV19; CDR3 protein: CASSTGTVAGELFF; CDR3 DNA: TGTGCCAGTAGTACCGGGACAGTGGCCGGGGAGCTGTTTTTT
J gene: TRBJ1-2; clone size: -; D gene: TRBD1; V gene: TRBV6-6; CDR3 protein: CASSRQGLNYGYTF; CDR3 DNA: TGTGCCAGCAGCCGACAGGGGTTGAACTATGGCTACACCTTC
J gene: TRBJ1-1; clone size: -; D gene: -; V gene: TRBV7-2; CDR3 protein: CASSLANSLEAFF; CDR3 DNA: TGTGCCAGCAGCTTAGCGAACAGCCTTGAAGCTTTCTTT
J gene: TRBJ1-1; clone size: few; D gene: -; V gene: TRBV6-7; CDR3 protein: CASSPTDPRVNTEAFF; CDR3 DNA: TGTGCCAGCAGTCCAACGGATCCGAGGGTGAACACTGAAGCTTTCTTT
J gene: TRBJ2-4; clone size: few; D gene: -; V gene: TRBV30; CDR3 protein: CAWSSGVGNIQYF; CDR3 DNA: TGTGCCTGGAGTTCGGGGGTAGGGAACATTCAGTACTTC
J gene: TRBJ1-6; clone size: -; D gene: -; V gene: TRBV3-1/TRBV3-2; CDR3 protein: CASSQEGFPPLHF; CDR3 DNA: TGTGCCAGCAGCCAAGAAGGGTTTCCACCCCTCCACTTT
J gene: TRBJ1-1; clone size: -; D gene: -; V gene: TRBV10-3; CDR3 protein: CATSTGSQNTEAFF; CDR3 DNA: TGTGCCACGTCCACGGGCAGTCAAAACACTGAAGCTTTCTTT
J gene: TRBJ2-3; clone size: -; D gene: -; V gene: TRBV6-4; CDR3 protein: CASSPPPLRRSTDTQYF; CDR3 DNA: TGTGCCAGCAGCCCCCCCCCTCTGAGGCGGAGCACAGATACGCAGTATTTT
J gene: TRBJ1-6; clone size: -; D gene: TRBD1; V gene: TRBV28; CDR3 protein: CASSFPGQGNSPLHF; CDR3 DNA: TGTGCCAGCAGCTTTCCGGGACAGGGGAATTCACCCCTCCACTTT
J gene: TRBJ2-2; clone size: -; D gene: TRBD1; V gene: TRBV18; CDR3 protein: CASSPGRGLSNTGELFF; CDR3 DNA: TGTGCCAGCTCACCAGGCAGGGGGCTATCGAACACCGGGGAGCTGTTTTTT
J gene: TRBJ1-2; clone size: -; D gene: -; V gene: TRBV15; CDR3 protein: CATSTGGRADDGYTF; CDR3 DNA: TGTGCCACCAGCACCGGCGGCAGGGCGGATGATGGCTACACCTTC
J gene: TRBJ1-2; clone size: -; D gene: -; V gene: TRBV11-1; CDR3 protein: CASSPQTGVGYTF; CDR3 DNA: TGTGCCAGCAGCCCCCAGACGGGAGTTGGCTACACCTTC
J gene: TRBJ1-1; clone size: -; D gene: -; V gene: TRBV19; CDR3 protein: CASSPRGPGSLNTEAFF; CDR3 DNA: TGTGCCAGTAGCCCTCGGGGCCCAGGTTCTTTGAACACTGAAGCTTTCTTT
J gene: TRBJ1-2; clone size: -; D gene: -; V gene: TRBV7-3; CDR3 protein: CASSLEWGTGYTF; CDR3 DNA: TGTGCCAGCAGCTTAGAATGGGGGACTGGCTACACCTTC
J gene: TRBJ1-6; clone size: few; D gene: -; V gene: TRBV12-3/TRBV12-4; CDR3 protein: CASFGGPSPLHF; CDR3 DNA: TGTGCCAGCTTCGGGGGTCCCTCACCCCTCCACTTT
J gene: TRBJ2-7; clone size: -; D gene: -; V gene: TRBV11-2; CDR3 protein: CASSPLTSRAYEQYF; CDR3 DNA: TGTGCCAGCAGCCCCTTGACTAGTAGGGCCTACGAGCAGTACTTC
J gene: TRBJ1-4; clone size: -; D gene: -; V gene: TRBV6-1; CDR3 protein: CASSEAPRETEKLFF; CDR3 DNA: TGTGCCAGCAGTGAAGCGCCGAGGGAAACTGAAAAACTGTTTTTT
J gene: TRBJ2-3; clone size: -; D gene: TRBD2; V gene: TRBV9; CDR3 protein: CASSLLRGGRDTQYF; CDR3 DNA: TGTGCCAGCAGCCTTCTACGGGGGGGTCGAGATACGCAGTATTTT
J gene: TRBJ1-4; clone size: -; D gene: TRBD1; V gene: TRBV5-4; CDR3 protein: CASSPRQGTNEKLFF; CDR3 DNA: TGTGCCAGCAGCCCCAGACAGGGTACTAATGAAAAACTGTTTTTT
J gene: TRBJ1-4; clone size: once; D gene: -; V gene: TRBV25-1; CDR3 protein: CASSHRDTYEKLFF; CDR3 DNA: TGTGCCAGCAGTCACCGGGACACTTATGAAAAACTGTTTTTT
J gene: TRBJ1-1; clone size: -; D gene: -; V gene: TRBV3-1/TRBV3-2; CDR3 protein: CASSRGTANTEAFF; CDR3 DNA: TGTGCCAGCAGCCGGGGGACGGCAAACACTGAAGCTTTCTTT
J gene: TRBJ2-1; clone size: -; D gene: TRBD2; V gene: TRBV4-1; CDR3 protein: CASSQEGSGSAYNEQFF; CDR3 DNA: TGCGCCAGCAGCCAAGAGGGGAGCGGGAGTGCCTACAATGAGCAGTTCTTC
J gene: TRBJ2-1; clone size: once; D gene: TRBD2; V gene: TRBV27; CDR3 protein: CASSLALAGQNEQFF; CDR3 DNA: TGTGCCAGCAGTTTAGCGCTAGCGGGACAAAATGAGCAGTTCTTC
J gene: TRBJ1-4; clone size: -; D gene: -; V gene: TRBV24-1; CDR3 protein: CATSDPGTFEGDEKLFF; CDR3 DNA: TGTGCCACCAGTGATCCAGGGACATTCGAGGGGGATGAAAAACTGTTTTTT
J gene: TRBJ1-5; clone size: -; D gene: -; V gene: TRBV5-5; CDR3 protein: CASSPGGQGFSNQPQHF; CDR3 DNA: TGTGCCAGCAGCCCCGGGGGCCAAGGTTTTAGCAATCAGCCCCAGCATTTT
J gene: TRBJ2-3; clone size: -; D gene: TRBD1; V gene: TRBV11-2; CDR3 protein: CASSLLGTGGPTDTQYF; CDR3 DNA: TGTGCCAGCAGCTTACTAGGGACAGGAGGACCCACAGATACGCAGTATTTT
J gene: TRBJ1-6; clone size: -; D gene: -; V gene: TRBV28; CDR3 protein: CASSSGVGSPLHF; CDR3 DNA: TGTGCCAGCAGCTCAGGGGTAGGTTCACCCCTCCACTTT
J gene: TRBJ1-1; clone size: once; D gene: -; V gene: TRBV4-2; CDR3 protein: CASSQLRPSMNTEAFF; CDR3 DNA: TGTGCCAGCAGCCAGTTACGGCCCTCCATGAACACTGAAGCTTTCTTT
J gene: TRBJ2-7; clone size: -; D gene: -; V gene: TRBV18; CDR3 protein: CASSQGHNYEQYF; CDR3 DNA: TGTGCCAGCTCACAGGGGCATAACTACGAGCAGTACTTC
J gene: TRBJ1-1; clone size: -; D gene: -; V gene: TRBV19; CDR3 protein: CASSMDTYTEAFF; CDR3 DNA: TGTGCCAGTAGTATGGACACTTACACTGAAGCTTTCTTT
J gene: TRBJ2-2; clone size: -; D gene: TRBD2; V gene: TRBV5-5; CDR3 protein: CASSPTRRGFGTGELFF; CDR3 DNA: TGTGCCAGCAGCCCTACCCGGCGGGGGTTCGGCACCGGGGAGCTGTTTTTT
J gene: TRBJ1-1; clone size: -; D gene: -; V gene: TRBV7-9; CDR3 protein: CASSPDRVNTEAFF; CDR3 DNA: TGTGCCAGCAGCCCAGATAGGGTAAACACTGAAGCTTTCTTT
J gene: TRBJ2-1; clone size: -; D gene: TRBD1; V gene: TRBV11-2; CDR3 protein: CASSYGARDRFGNEQFF; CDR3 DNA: TGTGCCAGCAGCTACGGGGCCCGGGACAGGTTTGGGAATGAGCAGTTCTTC
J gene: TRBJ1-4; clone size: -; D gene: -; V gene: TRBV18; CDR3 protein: CASSPAAGAIGEKLFF; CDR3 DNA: TGTGCCAGCTCACCGGCGGCAGGGGCGATAGGGGAAAAACTGTTTTTT
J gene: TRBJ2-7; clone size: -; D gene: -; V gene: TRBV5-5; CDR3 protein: CASSFASSYEQYF; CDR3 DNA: TGTGCCAGCAGCTTTGCAAGCTCCTACGAGCAGTACTTC
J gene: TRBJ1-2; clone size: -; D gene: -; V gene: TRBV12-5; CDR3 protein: CASGLKRGPGYGYTF; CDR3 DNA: TGTGCTAGTGGTTTGAAAAGGGGACCTGGGTATGGCTACACCTTC
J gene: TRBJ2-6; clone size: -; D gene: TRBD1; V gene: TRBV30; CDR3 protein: CACRQGVAGANVLTF; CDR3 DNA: TGTGCCTGCAGACAGGGGGTCGCTGGGGCCAACGTCCTGACTTTC
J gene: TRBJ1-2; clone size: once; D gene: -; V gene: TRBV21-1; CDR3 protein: CASLLLRRATYGYTF; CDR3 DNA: TGTGCCAGCCTTCTCCTCAGGAGGGCTACCTATGGCTACACCTTC
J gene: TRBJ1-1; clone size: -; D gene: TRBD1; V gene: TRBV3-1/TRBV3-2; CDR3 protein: CASSQEGWDSTEAFF; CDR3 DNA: TGTGCCAGCAGCCAAGAAGGCTGGGACAGCACTGAAGCTTTCTTT
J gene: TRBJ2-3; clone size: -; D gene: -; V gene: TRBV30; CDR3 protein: CAWSGGQGRTDTQYF; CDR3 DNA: TGTGCCTGGAGTGGAGGGCAGGGGAGGACAGATACGCAGTATTTT
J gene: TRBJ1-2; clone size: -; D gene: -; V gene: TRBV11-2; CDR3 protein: CASSGEGAPNYGYTF; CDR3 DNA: TGTGCCAGCAGCGGCGAAGGGGCCCCTAACTATGGCTACACCTTC
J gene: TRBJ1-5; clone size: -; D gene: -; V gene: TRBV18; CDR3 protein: CASSPGRISNQPQHF; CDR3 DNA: TGTGCCAGCTCACCAGGGCGGATTAGCAATCAGCCCCAGCATTTT
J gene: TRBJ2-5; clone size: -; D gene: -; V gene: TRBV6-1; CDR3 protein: CASSEKWQRQETQYF; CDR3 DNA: TGTGCCAGCAGTGAAAAGTGGCAGCGCCAAGAGACCCAGTACTTC